This T cell receptor beta chain was sequenced for a study of blood T cell repertoires in COVID-19. Turning to the study itself: The United States, Italy and Spain supplied acute and convalescent COVID-19 samples. The analysed material was cDNA or gDNA that came from T cells, B-cell-depleted T cells, or PBMCs.

Original methodology: Amplification from reference gene primers served as the basis for estimated nucleated cell counts. TCRdb's copy holds only in-frame clones and misses some; the assay was immunoSEQ multiplex PCR. V and J calls plus clone size are reproduced from that table; the DNA served to infer D and trimming. The sample lists about 85,000 clones; approximately 90% were seen once. V lost 3 bases and J lost 7, with 15 bases in between. CDR1 and CDR2 (germline): SEHNR, FQNEAQ (reference sequence). CDR3 length: 15 amino acids. This receptor was obtained from a man between 45 and 60 years old with acute or convalescent COVID-19. This chain connects TRBV7-9 to TRBJ1-4, with unresolved D. The sample taken for sequencing was peripheral blood. Here the CDR3 reads CASSFPRGGPEKLFF. The CDR3 nucleotides read TGTGCCAGCAGCTTCCCGCGTGGAGGTCCTGAAAAACTGTTTTTT.